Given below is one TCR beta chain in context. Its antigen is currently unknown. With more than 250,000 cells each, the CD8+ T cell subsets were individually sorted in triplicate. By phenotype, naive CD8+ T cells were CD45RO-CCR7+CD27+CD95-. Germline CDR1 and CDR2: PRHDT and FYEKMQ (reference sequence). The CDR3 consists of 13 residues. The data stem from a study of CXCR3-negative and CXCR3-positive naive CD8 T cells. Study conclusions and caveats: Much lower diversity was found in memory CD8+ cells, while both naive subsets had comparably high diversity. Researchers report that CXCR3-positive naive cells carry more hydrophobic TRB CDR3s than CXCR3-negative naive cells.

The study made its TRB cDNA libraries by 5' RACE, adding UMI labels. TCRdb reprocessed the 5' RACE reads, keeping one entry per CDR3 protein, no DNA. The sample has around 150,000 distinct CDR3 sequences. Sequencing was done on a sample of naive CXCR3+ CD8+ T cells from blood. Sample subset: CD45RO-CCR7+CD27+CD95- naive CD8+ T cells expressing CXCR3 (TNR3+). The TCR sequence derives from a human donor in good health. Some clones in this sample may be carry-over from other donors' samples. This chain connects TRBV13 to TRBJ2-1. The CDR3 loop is CASSLGRDNEQFF.